The 3 T cell receptor beta chains reported below all come from one sample, sequenced in a study of blood T cell repertoires in COVID-19. The data were produced by immunoSEQ multiplex PCR, yet TCRdb's version contains in-frame clones alone and is incomplete. The repertoire holds roughly 190,000 clones, with roughly 80% as singletons. Sequences were obtained from peripheral blood. Source of these receptors: a woman aged 50 to 60 with acute or convalescent COVID-19.

The chain links TRBV6-5 to TRBJ1-5, with 10 bases identical to TRBD1. Germline V gene data show CDR1 as MNHEY and CDR2 as SVGAGI. The CDR3 spans 16 residues. The V and J ends lost 2 bases and 2 bases, in that order; junction bases with no gene match: 3. The CDR3 nucleotides read TGTGCCAGCAGTTACGGAGGGACAGGGGGCAATCAGCCCCAGCATTTT. Translated, it gives CASSYGGTGGNQPQHF.

The chain employs TRBV10-3 and TRBJ2-7; TRBD1 aligns across 7 bases. J was trimmed by 3 bases and V by 3 bases; bases with no gene match: 2. Germline V gene data show CDR1 as ENHRY and CDR2 as SYGVKD. CDR3 size: 13 residues. The CDR3 DNA reads TGTGCCATCAGTGACCGGACAGGCTACGAGCAGTACTTC. This codes for CAISDRTGYEQYF.

The genes are TRBV7-8 and TRBJ2-3; 11 nucleotides agree with TRBD2. There are 18 residues in the CDR3. The V gene's germline CDR1 is SGHVS and CDR2 FQNEAQ. V was pared by 1 base and J by 5 bases, with 11 bases of the junction left unmatched. The CDR3 here is CASSLGVGSGRAGDTQYF. CDR3 nucleotides: TGTGCCAGCAGCTTAGGAGTGGGTAGCGGGAGGGCCGGAGATACGCAGTATTTT. Looking up the rest from reference TRBV7-8 and TRBJ2-3 gives the full variable domain: GAGVSQSPRYKVAKRGQDVALRCDPISGHVSLFWYQQALGQGPEFLTYFQNEAQLDKSGLPSDRFFAERPEGSVSTLKIQRTQQEDSAVYLCASSLGVGSGRAGDTQYFGPGTRLTVL.